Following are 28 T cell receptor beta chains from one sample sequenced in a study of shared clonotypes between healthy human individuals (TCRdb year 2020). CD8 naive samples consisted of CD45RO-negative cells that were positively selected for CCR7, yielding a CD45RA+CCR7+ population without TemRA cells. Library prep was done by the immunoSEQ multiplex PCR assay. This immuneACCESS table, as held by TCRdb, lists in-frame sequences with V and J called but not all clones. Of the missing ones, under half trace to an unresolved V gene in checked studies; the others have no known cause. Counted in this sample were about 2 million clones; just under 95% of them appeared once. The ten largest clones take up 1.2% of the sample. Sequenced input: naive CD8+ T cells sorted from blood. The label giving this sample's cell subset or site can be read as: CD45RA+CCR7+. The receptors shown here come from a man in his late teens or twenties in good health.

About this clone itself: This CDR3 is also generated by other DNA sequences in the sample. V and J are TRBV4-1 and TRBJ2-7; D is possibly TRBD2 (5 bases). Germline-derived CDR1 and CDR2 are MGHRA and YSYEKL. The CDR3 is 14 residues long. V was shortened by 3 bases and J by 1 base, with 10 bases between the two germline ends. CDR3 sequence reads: CASSQGSGSYEQYF. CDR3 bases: TGCGCCAGCAGCCAGGGGAGCGGTTCCTACGAGCAGTACTTC.

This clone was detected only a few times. CDR3 amino acids: CASSIGLQSNQPQHF. CDR3 nucleotides: TGTGCCAGTAGTATAGGGCTGCAGAGCAATCAGCCCCAGCATTTT. This chain uses TRBV19 with TRBJ1-5; unclear D gene. Germline-derived CDR1 and CDR2 are LNHDA and SQIVND (reference sequence). This CDR3 comprises 15 residues. Trimming took off 1 base at V and 1 base at J, with 8 bases between the two ends.

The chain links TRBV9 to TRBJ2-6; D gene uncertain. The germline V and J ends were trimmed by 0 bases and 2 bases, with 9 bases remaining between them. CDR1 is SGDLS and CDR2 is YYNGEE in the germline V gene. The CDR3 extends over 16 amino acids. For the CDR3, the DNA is TGTGCCAGCAGCGTAGACCCCACCACTGGGGCCAACGTCCTGACTTTC. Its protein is CASSVDPTTGANVLTF. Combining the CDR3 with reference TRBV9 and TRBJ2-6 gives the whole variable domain DSGVTQTPKHLITATGQRVTLRCSPRSGDLSVYWYQQSLDQGLQFLIQYYNGEERAKGNILERFSAQQFPDLHSELNLSSLELGDSALYFCASSVDPTTGANVLTFGAGSRLTVL.

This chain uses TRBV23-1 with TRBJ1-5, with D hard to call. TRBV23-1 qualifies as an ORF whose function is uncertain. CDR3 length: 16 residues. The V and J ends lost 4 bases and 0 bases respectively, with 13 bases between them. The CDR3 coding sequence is TGCGCCAGCAGTCCCCAAGTAAGGGATAGCAATCAGCCCCAGCATTTT. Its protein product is CASSPQVRDSNQPQHF.

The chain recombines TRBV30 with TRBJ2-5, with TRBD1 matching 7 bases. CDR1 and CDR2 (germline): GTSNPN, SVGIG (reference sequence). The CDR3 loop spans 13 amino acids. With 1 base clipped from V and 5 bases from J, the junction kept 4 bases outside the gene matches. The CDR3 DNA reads TGTGCCTGGAGTGGAACAGGGGTTGAGACCCAGTACTTC. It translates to CAWSGTGVETQYF.

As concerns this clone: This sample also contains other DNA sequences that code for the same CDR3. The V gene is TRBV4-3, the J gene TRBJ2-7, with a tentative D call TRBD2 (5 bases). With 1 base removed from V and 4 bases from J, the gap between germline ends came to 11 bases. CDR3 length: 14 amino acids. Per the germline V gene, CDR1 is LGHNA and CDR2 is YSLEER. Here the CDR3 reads CASSQGSRGYEQYF. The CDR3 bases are TGCGCCAGCAGCCAAGGATCTCGGGGTTACGAGCAGTACTTC.

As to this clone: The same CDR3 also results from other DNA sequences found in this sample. CDR3 sequence (DNA): TGCAGCGTTGAAAGGGACAGCTCGTATGGCTACACCTTC. Translation: CSVERDSSYGYTF. J is TRBJ1-2 and V is TRBV29-1; TRBD1 aligns across 7 bases. V shed 2 bases and J 5 bases; nucleotides not matched to a gene: 5. Germline values: CDR1 SQVTM, CDR2 ANQGSEA. This CDR3 has 13 residues.

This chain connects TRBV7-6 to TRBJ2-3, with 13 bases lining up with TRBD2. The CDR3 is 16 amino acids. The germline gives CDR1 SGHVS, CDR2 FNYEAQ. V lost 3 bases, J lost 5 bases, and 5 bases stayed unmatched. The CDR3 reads CASSFGLAGDRDTQYF. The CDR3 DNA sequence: TGTGCCAGCAGCTTCGGACTAGCGGGAGACCGAGATACGCAGTATTTT.

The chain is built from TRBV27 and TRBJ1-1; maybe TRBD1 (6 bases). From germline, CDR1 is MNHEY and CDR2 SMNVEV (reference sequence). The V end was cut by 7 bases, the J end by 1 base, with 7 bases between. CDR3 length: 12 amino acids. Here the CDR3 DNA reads TGTGCCAGCACGACAGGGAACACTGAAGCTTTCTTT. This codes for CASTTGNTEAFF.

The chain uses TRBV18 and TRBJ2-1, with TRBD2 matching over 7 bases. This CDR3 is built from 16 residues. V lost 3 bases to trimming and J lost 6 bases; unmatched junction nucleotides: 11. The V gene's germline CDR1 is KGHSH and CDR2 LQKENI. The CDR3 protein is CASSPPKGLGPNEQFF. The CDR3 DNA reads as TGTGCCAGCTCACCGCCCAAAGGACTAGGTCCCAATGAGCAGTTCTTC.

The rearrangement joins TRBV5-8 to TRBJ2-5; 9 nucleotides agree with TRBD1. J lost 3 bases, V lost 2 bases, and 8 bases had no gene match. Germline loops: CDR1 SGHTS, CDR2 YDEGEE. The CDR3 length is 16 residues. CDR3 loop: CASSLQGAVWEETQYF. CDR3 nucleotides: TGTGCCAGCAGCTTACAGGGGGCGGTTTGGGAAGAGACCCAGTACTTC.

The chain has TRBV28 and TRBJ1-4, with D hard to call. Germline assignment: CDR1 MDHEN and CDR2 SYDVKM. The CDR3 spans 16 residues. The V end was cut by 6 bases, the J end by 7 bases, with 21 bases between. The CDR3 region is CASRNPVGVEGEKLFF. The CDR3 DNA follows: TGTGCCAGCAGAAATCCTGTCGGGGTGGAGGGTGAAAAACTGTTTTTT.

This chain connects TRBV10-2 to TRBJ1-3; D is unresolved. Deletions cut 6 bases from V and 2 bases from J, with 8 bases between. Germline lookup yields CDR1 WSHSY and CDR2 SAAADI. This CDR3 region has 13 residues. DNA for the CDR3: TGCGCCAGCAGCCCTGGACCTGGAAACACCATATATTTT. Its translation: CASSPGPGNTIYF.

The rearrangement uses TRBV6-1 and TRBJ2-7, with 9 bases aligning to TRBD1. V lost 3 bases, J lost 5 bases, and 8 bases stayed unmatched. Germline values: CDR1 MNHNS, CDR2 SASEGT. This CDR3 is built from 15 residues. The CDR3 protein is CASSDQQGAIDEQYF. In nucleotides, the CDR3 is TGTGCCAGCAGTGACCAACAGGGGGCAATCGACGAGCAGTACTTC.

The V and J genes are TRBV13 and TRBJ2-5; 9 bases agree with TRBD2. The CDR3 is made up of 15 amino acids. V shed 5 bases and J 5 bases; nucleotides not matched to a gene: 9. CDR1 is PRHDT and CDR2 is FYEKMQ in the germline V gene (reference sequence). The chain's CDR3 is CASSASGEGLETQYF. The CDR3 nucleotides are TGTGCCAGCAGCGCTAGCGGGGAGGGATTGGAGACCCAGTACTTC.

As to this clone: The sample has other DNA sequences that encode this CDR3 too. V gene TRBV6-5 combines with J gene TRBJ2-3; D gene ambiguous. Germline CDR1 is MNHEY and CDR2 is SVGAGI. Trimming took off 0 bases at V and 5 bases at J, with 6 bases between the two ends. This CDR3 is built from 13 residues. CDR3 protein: CASSYSILDTQYF. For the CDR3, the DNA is TGTGCCAGCAGTTACTCGATCTTAGATACGCAGTATTTT.

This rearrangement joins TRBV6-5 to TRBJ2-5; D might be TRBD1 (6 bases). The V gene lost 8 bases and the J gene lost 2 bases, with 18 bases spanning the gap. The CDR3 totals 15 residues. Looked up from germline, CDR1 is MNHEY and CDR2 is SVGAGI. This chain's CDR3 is CASGSGLGAQETQYF. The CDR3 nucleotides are TGTGCCAGCGGATCGGGGTTGGGGGCACAAGAGACCCAGTACTTC.

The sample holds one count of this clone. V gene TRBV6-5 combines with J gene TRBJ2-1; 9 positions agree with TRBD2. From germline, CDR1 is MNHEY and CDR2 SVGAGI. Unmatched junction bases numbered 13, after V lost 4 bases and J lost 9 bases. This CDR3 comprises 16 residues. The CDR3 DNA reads TGTGCCAGCAGTTTCTATAGCGGGAGAACGGGGGGTGAGCAGTTCTTC. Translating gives CASSFYSGRTGGEQFF.

The CDR3 DNA reads TGTGCCAGCAGTTATTCCGGGGGGACTAACTATGGCTACACCTTC. Translated: CASSYSGGTNYGYTF. The chain combines TRBV6-6 with TRBJ1-2; the D gene is possibly TRBD1 (5 bases). Germline CDR1 MNHNY, CDR2 SVGAGI (reference sequence). This CDR3 is 15 amino acids long. V was shortened by 3 bases and J by 0 bases, with 11 bases between the two germline ends.

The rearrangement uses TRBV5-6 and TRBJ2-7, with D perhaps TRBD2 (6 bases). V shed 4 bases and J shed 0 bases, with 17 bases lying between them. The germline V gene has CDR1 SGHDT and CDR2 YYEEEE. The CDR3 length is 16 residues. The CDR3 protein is CASSPGLQKTSYEQYF. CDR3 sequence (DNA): TGTGCCAGCAGCCCGGGACTCCAGAAGACCTCCTACGAGCAGTACTTC.

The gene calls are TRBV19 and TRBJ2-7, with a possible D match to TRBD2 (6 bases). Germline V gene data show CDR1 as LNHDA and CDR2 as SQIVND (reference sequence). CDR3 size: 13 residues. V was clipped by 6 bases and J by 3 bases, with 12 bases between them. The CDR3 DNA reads TGTGCCAGTAGAAGTAGCGGCAGCTACGAGCAGTACTTC. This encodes CASRSSGSYEQYF.

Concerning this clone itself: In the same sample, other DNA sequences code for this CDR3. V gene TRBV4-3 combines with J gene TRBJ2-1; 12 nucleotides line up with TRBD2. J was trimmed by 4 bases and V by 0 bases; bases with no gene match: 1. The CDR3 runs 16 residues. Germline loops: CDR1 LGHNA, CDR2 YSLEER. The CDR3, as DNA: TGCGCCAGCAGCCAAGATGGACTAGCGGGATACAATGAGCAGTTCTTC. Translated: CASSQDGLAGYNEQFF.

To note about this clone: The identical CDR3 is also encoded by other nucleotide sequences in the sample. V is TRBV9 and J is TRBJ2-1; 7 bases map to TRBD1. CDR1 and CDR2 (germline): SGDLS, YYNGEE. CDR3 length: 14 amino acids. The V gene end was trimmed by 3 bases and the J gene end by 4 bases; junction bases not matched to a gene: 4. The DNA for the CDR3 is TGTGCCAGCAGCGCCGGGACAGCTTACAATGAGCAGTTCTTC. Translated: CASSAGTAYNEQFF.

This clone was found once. CDR3 amino acids: CASSVGVATTGELFF. The CDR3, as DNA: TGTGCCAGCAGTGTAGGAGTGGCTACTACCGGGGAGCTGTTTTTT. The chain has TRBV2 and TRBJ2-2; D is ambiguous. Per the germline V gene, CDR1 is SNHLY and CDR2 is FYNNEI. Trimming left V 4 bases short and J 5 bases short, with 14 bases between. The CDR3 length is 15 residues.

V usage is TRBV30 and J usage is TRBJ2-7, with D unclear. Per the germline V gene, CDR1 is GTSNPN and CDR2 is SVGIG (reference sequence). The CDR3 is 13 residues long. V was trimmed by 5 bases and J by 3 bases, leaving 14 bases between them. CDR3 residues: CAWSDGLFYEQYF. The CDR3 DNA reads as TGTGCCTGGTCGGACGGTTTATTCTACGAGCAGTACTTC.

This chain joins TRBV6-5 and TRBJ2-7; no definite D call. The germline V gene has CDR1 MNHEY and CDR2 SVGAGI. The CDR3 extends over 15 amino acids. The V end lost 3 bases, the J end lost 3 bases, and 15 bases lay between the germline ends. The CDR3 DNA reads TGTGCCAGCAGTTATAGGAGCCCGACGGGCTACGAGCAGTACTTC. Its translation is CASSYRSPTGYEQYF.

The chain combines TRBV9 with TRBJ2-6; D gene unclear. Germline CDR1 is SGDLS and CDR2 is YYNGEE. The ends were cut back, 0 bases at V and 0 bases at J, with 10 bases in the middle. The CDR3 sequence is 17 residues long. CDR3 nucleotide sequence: TGTGCCAGCAGCGTAGGTAACGGACCCTCTGGGGCCAACGTCCTGACTTTC. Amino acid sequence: CASSVGNGPSGANVLTF.

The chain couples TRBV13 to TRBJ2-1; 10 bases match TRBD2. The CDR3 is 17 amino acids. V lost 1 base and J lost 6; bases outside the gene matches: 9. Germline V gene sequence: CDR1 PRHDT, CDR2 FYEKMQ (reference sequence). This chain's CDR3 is CASSLESGGANLNEQFF. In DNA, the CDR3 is TGTGCCAGCAGCTTAGAGAGCGGGGGGGCCAATCTCAATGAGCAGTTCTTC.